One and the same sample provided the 3 T cell receptor beta chains below, sequenced in a study of T cell responses to AZD1222 COVID-19 vaccine. Assay: immunoSEQ multiplex PCR; the TCRdb copy retains only in-frame clones and omits some. The sample yields roughly 170,000 clones, just over 90% seen once. This specimen was peripheral blood, taken on day 0 of AZD1222 vaccination. The receptors here all came from an adult in good health.

This clone was detected only once. The rearrangement links TRBV11-2 to TRBJ2-5; maybe TRBD2 (6 bases). The CDR3 has 15 amino acids. V was trimmed by 1 base and J by 5 bases, leaving 14 bases between them. Germline V gene data show CDR1 as SGHAT and CDR2 as FQNNGV. The CDR3 DNA follows: TGTGCCAGCAGCTTAGGAGGTCGCGGGACGGAGACCCAGTACTTC. Translation gives CASSLGGRGTETQYF.

This clone has only one observation. V gene TRBV6-5 combines with J gene TRBJ1-1; 7 nucleotides line up with TRBD1. V lost 6 bases and J lost 3; bases outside the gene matches: 4. Germline V gives CDR1 MNHEY, CDR2 SVGAGI. The CDR3 extends over 13 amino acids. The chain's CDR3 is CASRGTGDTEAFF. In DNA form, the CDR3 reads TGTGCCAGCAGAGGAACAGGGGACACTGAAGCTTTCTTT.

The chain carries TRBV27 and TRBJ1-2, with D possibly matching TRBD1 (6 bases). CDR3 size: 16 residues. Trimming pared 0 bases from V and 3 bases from J, leaving 14 bases between. Germline V CDR1 and CDR2: MNHEY, SMNVEV (reference sequence). CDR3 loop: CASSLSGRGPYYGYTF. CDR3 nucleotides: TGTGCCAGCAGTTTATCAGGCCGGGGGCCCTACTATGGCTACACCTTC.